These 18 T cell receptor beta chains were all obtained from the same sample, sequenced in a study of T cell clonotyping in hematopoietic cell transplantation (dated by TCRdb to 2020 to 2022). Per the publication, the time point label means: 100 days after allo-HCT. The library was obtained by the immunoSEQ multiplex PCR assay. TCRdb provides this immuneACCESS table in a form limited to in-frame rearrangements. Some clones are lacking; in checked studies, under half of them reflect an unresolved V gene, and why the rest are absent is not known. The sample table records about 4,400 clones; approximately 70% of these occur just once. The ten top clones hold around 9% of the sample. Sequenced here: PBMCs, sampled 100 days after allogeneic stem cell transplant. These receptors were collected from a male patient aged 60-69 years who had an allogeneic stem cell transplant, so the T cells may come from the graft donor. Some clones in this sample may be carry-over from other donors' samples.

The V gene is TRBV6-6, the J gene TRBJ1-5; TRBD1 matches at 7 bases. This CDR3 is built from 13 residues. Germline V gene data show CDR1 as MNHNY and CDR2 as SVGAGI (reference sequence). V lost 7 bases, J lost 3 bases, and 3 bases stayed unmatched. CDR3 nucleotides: TGTGCCAGCATGGGACAGACCAATCAGCCCCAGCATTTT. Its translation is CASMGQTNQPQHF.

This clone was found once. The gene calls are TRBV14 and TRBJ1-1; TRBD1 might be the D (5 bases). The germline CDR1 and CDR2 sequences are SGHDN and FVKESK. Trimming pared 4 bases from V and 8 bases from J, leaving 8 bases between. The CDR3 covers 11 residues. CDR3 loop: CASSLGGEAFF. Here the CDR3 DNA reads TGTGCCAGCAGCCTCGGGGGGGAAGCTTTCTTT.

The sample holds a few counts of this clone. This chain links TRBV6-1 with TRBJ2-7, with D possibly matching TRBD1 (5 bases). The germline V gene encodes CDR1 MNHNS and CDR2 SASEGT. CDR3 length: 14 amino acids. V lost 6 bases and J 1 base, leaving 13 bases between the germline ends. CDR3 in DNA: TGTGCCAGCAGCGTTAATCAGGGTTCCTACGAGCAGTACTTC. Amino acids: CASSVNQGSYEQYF.

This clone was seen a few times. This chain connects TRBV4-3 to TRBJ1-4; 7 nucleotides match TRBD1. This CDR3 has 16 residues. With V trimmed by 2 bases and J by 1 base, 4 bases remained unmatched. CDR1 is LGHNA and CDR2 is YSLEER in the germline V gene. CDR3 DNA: TGCGCCAGCAGCCAAAGCAGGGGGGTAACTAATGAAAAACTGTTTTTT. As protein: CASSQSRGVTNEKLFF.

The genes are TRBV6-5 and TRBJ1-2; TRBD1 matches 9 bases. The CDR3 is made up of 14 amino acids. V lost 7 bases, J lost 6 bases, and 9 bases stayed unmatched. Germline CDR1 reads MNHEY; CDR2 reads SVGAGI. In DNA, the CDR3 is TGTGCCAGCATCCCGGGGGACAGGGCGCATGGCTACACCTTC. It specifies CASIPGDRAHGYTF.

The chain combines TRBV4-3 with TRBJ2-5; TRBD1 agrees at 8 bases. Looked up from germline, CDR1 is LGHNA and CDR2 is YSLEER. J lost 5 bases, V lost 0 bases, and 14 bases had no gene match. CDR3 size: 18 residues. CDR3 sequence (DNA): TGCGCCAGCAGCCAAGATGGAGCACAGGGGGGCTTGGTTGAGACCCAGTACTTC. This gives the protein CASSQDGAQGGLVETQYF.

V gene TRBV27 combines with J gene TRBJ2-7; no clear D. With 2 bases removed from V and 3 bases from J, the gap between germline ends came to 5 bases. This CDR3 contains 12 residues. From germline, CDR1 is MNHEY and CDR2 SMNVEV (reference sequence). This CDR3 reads CASSLGNYEQYF. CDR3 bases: TGTGCCAGCAGTTTAGGGAACTACGAGCAGTACTTC.

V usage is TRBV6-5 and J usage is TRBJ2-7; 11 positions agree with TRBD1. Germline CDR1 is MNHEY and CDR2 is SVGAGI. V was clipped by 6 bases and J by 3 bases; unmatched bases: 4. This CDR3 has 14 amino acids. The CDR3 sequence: CASRGQGAVYEQYF. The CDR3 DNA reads TGTGCCAGCAGAGGACAGGGGGCGGTCTACGAGCAGTACTTC.

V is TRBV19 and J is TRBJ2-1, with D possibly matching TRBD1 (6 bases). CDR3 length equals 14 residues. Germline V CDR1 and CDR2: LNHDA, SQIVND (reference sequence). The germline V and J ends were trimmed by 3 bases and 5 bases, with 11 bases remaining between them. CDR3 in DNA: TGTGCCAGTAGTATGCAGGGGCCCGACAATGAGCAGTTCTTC. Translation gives CASSMQGPDNEQFF.

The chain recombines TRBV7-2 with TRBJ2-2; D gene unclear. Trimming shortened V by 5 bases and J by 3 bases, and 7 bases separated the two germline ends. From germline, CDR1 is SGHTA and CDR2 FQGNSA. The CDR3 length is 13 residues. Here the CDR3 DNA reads TGTGCCAGCAGCCATCCCTACACCGGGGAGCTGTTTTTT. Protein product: CASSHPYTGELFF. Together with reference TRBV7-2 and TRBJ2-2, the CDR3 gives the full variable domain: GAGVSQSPSNKVTEKGKDVELRCDPISGHTALYWYRQSLGQGLEFLIYFQGNSAPDKSGLPSDRFSAERTGGSVSTLTIQRTQQEDSAVYLCASSHPYTGELFFGEGSRLTVL.

The CDR3, as DNA: TGTGCCAGCAGTTTAGATGTTTTGGGGAACGTCGACGAGCAGTACTTC. Translated, it gives CASSLDVLGNVDEQYF. The chain joins TRBV28 to TRBJ2-7; no definite D call. This CDR3 contains 16 residues. Germline V lookup: CDR1 MDHEN, CDR2 SYDVKM. V lost 2 bases to trimming and J lost 5 bases, with 19 bases between them. Based on the CDR3 plus reference TRBV28 and TRBJ2-7, the full variable domain is DVKVTQSSRYLVKRTGEKVFLECVQDMDHENMFWYRQDPGLGLRLIYFSYDVKMKEKGDIPEGYSVSREKKERFSLILESASTNQTSMYLCASSLDVLGNVDEQYFGPGTRLTVT.

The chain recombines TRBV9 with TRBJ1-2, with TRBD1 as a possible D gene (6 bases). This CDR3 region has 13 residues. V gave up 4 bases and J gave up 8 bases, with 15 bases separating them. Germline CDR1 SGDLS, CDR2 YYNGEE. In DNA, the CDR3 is TGTGCCAGCAGCCCCGCAGGGGCGCGGGGCTACACCTTC. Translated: CASSPAGARGYTF.

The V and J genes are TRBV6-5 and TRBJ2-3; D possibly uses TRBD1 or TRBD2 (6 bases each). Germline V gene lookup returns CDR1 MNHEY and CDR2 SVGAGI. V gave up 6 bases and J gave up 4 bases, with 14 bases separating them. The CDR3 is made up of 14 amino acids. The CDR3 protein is CASRTTGGPDTQYF. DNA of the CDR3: TGTGCCAGCAGAACGACCGGGGGCCCAGATACGCAGTATTTT.

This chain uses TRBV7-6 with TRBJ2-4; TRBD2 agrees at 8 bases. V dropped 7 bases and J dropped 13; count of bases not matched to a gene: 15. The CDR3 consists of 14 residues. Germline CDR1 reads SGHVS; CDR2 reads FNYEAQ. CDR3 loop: CASTREVGGASQYF. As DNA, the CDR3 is TGTGCCAGCACTAGGGAGGTCGGGGGGGCCAGCCAGTACTTC.

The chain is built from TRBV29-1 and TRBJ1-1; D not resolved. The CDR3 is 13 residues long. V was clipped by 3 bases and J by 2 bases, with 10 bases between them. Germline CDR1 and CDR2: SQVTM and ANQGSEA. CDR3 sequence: CSVELGRNTEAFF. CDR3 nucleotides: TGCAGCGTTGAGCTGGGCAGAAACACTGAAGCTTTCTTT.

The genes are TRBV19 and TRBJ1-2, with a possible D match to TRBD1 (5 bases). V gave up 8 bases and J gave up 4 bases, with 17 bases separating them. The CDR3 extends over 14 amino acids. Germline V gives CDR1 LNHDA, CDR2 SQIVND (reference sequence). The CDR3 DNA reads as TGTGCCAGTTGGGGGTCGACCCCAAGCTATGGCTACACCTTC. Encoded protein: CASWGSTPSYGYTF. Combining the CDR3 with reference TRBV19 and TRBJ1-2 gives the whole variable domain DGGITQSPKYLFRKEGQNVTLSCEQNLNHDAMYWYRQDPGQGLRLIYYSQIVNDFQKGDIAEGYSVSREKKESFPLTVTSAQKNPTAFYLCASWGSTPSYGYTFGSGTRLTVV.

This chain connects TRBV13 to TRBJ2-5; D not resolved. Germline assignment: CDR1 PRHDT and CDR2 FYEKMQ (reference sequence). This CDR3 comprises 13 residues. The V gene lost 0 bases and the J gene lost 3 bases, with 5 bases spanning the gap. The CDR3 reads CASSLGTEETQYF. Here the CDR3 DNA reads TGTGCCAGCAGCTTAGGGACGGAAGAGACCCAGTACTTC.

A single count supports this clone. DNA for the CDR3: TGTGCCAGCAGCGTGGGACAGGGGTCAGGAAACACCATATATTTT. This sequence encodes CASSVGQGSGNTIYF. This chain joins TRBV2 and TRBJ1-3; 10 bases are shared with TRBD1. The ends lost 6 bases at V and 4 bases at J; junction bases unmatched: 6. This CDR3 region has 15 residues. CDR1 SNHLY and CDR2 FYNNEI come from the germline V gene.